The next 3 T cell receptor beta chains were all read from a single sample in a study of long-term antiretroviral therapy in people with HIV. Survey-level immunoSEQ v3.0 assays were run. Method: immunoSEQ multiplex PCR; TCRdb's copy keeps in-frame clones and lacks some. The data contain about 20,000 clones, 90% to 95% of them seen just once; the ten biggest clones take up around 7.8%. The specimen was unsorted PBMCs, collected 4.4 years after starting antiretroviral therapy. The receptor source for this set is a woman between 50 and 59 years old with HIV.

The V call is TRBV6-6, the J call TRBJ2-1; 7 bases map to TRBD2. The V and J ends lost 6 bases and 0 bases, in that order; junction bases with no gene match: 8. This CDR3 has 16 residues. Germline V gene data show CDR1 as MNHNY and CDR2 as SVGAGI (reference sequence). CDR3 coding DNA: TGTGCCAGCAGCAGCTTGCCGGGAGGCTCCTACAATGAGCAGTTCTTC. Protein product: CASSSLPGGSYNEQFF.

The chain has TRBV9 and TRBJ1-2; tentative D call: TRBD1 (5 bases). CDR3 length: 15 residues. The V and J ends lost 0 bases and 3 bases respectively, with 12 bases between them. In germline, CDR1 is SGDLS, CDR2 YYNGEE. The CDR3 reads CASSVVPGQDYGYTF. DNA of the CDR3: TGTGCCAGCAGCGTAGTCCCGGGGCAGGACTATGGCTACACCTTC.

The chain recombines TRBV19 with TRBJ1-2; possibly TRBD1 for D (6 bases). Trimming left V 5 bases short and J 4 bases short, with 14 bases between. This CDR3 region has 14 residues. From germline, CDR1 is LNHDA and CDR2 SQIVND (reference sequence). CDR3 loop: CASSEAGDTYGYTF. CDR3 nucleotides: TGTGCCAGTAGTGAAGCAGGGGATACCTATGGCTACACCTTC. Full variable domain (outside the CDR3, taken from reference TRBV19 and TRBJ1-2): DGGITQSPKYLFRKEGQNVTLSCEQNLNHDAMYWYRQDPGQGLRLIYYSQIVNDFQKGDIAEGYSVSREKKESFPLTVTSAQKNPTAFYLCASSEAGDTYGYTFGSGTRLTVV.